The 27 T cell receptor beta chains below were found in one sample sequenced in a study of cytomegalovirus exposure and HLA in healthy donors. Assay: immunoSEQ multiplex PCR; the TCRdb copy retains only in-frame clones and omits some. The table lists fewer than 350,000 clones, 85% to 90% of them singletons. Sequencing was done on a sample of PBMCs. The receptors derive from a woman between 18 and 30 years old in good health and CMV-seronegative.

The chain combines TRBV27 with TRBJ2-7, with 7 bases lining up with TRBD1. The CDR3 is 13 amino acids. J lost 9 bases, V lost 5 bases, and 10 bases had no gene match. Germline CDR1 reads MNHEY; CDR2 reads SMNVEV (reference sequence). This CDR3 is CASSKTGPAGQYF. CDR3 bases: TGTGCCAGCAGTAAGACAGGGCCCGCTGGGCAGTACTTC.

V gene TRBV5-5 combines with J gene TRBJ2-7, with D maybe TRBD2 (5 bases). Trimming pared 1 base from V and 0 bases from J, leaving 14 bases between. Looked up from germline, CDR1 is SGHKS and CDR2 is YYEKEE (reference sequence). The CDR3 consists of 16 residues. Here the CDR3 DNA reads TGTGCCAGCAGCTTGATGGTGTCTGGAGGCTCCTACGAGCAGTACTTC. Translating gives CASSLMVSGGSYEQYF.

The CDR3 protein is CASSEADYKLFF. Written as DNA, the CDR3 is TGTGCCAGCAGTGAGGCAGACTACAAACTGTTTTTT. The rearrangement uses TRBV2 and TRBJ1-4; no firm D call. CDR3 length equals 12 residues. Trimming took off 3 bases at V and 11 bases at J, with 10 bases between the two ends. The V gene's germline CDR1 is SNHLY and CDR2 FYNNEI.

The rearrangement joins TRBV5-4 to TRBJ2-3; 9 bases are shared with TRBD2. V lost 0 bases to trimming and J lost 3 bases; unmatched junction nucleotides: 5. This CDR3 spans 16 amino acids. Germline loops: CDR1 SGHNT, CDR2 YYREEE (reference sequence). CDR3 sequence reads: CASSLGLAGTTDTQYF. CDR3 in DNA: TGTGCCAGCAGCTTGGGGCTAGCGGGGACGACAGATACGCAGTATTTT. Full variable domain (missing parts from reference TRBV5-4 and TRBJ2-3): ETGVTQSPTHLIKTRGQQVTLRCSSQSGHNTVSWYQQALGQGPQFIFQYYREEENGRGNFPPRFSGLQFPNYSSELNVNALELDDSALYLCASSLGLAGTTDTQYFGPGTRLTVL.

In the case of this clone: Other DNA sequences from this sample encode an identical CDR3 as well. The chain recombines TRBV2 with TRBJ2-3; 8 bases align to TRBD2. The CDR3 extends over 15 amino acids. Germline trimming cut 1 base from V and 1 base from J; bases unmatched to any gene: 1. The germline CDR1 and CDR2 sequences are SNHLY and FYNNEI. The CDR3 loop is CASSEVTSGTDTQYF. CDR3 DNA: TGTGCCAGCAGTGAAGTGACTAGCGGCACAGATACGCAGTATTTT.

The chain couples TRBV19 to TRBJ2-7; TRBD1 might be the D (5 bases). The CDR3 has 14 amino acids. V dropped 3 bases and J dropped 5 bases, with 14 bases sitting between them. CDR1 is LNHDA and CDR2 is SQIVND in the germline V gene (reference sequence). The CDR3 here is CASSIFADSDEQYF. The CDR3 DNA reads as TGTGCCAGTAGTATCTTCGCCGACAGCGACGAGCAGTACTTC.

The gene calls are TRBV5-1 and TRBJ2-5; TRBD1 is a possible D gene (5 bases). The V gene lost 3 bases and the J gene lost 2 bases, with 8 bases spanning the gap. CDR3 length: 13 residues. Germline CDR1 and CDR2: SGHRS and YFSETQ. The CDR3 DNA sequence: TGCGCCAGCAGCTGGACACAACAAGAGACCCAGTACTTC. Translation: CASSWTQQETQYF.

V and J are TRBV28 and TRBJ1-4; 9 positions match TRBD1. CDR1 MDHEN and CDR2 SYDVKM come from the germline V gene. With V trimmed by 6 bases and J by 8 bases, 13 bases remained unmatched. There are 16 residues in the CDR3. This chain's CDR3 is CASRFYLGTGQEKLFF. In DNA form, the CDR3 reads TGTGCCAGCAGATTCTACCTCGGGACAGGGCAGGAAAAACTGTTTTTT.

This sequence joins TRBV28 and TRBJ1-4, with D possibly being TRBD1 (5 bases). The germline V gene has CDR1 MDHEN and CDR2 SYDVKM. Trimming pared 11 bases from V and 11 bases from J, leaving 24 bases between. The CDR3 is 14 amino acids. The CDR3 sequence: CASNGAVNVQKLFF. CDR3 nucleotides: TGTGCCTCCAATGGGGCAGTGAATGTCCAGAAACTGTTTTTT.

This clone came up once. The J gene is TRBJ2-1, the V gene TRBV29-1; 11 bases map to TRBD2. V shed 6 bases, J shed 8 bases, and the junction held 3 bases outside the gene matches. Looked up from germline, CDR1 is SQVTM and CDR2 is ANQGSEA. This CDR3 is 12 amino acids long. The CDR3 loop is CSVLAGGDEQFF. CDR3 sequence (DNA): TGCAGCGTGCTAGCGGGAGGAGATGAGCAGTTCTTC.

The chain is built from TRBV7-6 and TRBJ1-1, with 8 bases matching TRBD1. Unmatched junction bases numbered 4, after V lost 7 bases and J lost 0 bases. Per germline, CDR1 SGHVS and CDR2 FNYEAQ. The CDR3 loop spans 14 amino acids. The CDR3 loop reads CASTRDRLNTEAFF. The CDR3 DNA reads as TGTGCCAGCACCCGGGACAGGTTGAACACTGAAGCTTTCTTT.

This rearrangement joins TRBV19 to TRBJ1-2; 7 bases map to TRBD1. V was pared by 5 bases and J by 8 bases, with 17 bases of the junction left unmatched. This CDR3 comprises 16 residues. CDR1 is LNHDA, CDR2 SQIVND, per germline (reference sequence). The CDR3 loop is CASSLGPRQGRFGYTF. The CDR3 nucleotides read TGTGCCAGTAGTCTCGGGCCCCGACAGGGAAGGTTCGGCTACACCTTC. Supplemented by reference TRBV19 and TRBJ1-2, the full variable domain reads DGGITQSPKYLFRKEGQNVTLSCEQNLNHDAMYWYRQDPGQGLRLIYYSQIVNDFQKGDIAEGYSVSREKKESFPLTVTSAQKNPTAFYLCASSLGPRQGRFGYTFGSGTRLTVV.

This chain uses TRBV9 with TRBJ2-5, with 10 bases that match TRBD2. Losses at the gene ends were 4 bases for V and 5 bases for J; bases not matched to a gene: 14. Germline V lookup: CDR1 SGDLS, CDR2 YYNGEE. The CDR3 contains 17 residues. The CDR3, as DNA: TGTGCCAGCAGCAGGGGGCGGCTAGCGGGAGATAGTGAGACCCAGTACTTC. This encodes CASSRGRLAGDSETQYF.

The CDR3 is CASGVRVETQYF. The CDR3 DNA reads as TGCGCCAGCGGAGTCAGGGTGGAGACCCAGTACTTC. The chain is built from TRBV10-2 and TRBJ2-5, with D perhaps matching TRBD1 (5 bases). The CDR3 totals 12 residues. CDR1 and CDR2 (germline): WSHSY, SAAADI. Trimming stripped 8 bases from V and 5 bases from J, with 12 bases between.

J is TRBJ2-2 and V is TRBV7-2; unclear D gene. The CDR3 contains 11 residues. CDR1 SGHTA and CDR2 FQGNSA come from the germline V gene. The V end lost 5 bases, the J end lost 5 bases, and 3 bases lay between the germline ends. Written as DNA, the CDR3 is TGTGCCAGCAGCCCTACCGGGGAGCTGTTTTTT. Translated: CASSPTGELFF.

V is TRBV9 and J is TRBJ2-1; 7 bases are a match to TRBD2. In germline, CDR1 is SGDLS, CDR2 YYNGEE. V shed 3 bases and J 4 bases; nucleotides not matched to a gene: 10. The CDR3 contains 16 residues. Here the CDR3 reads CASSEDPGGRYNEQFF. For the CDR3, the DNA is TGTGCCAGCAGCGAAGACCCGGGGGGACGTTACAATGAGCAGTTCTTC.

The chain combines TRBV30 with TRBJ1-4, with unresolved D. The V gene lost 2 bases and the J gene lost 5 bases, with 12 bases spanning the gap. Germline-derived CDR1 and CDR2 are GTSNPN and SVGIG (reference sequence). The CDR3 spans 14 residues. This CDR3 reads CAWSLMGQNEKLFF. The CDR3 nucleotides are TGTGCCTGGAGTTTGATGGGCCAAAATGAAAAACTGTTTTTT.

Here the CDR3 DNA reads TGCGCCAGCCATACCGGGACAGGGGGGGGCGAGCAGTACTTC. It is translated as CASHTGTGGGEQYF. The V call is TRBV10-2, the J call TRBJ2-7; 11 nucleotides agree with TRBD1. The V and J ends lost 8 bases and 6 bases, in that order; junction bases with no gene match: 9. The CDR3 extends over 14 amino acids. The germline CDR1 and CDR2 sequences are WSHSY and SAAADI.

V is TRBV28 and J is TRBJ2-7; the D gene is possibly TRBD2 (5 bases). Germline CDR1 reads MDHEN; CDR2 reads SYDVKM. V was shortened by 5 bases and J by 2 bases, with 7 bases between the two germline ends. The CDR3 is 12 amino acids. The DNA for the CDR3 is TGTGCCAGCAGTGGACTTGCCTACGAGCAGTACTTC. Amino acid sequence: CASSGLAYEQYF.

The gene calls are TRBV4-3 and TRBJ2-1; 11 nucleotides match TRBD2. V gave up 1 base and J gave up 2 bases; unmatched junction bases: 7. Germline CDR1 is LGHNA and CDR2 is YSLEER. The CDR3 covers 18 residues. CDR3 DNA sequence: TGCGCCAGCAGCCAAGGTCCCACACTAGCGGGAGCCTACAATGAGCAGTTCTTC. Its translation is CASSQGPTLAGAYNEQFF.

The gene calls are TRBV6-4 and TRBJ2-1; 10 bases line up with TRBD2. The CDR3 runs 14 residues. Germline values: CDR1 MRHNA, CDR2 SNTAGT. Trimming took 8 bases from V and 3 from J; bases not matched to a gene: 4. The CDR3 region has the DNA TGTGCCAGCTGGACTAGCGGTTTCTACAATGAGCAGTTCTTC. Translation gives CASWTSGFYNEQFF.

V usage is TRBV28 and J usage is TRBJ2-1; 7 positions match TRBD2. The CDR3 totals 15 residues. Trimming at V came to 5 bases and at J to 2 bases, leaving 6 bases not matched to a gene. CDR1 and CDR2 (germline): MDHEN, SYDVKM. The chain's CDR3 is CASSTRLAAYNEQFF. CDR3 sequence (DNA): TGTGCCAGCAGTACCCGGCTAGCGGCCTACAATGAGCAGTTCTTC.

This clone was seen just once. CDR3 sequence: CASSLTPTGSTVGNTIYF. For the CDR3, the DNA is TGTGCCAGCAGCTTGACCCCGACAGGGTCGACAGTCGGAAACACCATATATTTT. The chain carries TRBV7-8 and TRBJ1-3; the match to TRBD1 covers 7 bases. V lost 3 bases and J lost 4; bases outside the gene matches: 15. The germline V gene has CDR1 SGHVS and CDR2 FQNEAQ. CDR3 length: 18 residues.

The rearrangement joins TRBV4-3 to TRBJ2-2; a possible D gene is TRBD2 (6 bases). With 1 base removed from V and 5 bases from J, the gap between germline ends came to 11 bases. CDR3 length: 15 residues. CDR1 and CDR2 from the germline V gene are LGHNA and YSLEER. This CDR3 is CASSQALGGTGELFF. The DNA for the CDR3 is TGCGCCAGCAGCCAAGCCCTGGGGGGAACCGGGGAGCTGTTTTTT.

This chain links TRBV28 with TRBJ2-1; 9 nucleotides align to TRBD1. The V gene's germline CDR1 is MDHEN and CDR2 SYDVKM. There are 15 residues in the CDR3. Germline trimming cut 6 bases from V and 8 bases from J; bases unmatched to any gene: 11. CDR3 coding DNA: TGTGCCAGCAGCCCCAAGACAGGGGGTGAGGATGAGCAGTTCTTC. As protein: CASSPKTGGEDEQFF.

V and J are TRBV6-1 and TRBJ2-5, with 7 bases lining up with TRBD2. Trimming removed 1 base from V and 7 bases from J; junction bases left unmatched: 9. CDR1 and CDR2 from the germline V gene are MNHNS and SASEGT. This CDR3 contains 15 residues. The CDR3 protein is CASSEEAGVVGTQYF. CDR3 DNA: TGTGCCAGCAGTGAAGAGGCGGGAGTGGTGGGGACCCAGTACTTC.

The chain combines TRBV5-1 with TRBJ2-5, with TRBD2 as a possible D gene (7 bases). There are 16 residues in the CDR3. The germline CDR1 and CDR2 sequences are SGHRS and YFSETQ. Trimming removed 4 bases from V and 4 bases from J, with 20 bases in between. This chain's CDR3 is CASSRGRGASGETQYF. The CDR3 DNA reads TGCGCCAGCAGCAGGGGGAGGGGGGCGTCGGGAGAGACCCAGTACTTC.